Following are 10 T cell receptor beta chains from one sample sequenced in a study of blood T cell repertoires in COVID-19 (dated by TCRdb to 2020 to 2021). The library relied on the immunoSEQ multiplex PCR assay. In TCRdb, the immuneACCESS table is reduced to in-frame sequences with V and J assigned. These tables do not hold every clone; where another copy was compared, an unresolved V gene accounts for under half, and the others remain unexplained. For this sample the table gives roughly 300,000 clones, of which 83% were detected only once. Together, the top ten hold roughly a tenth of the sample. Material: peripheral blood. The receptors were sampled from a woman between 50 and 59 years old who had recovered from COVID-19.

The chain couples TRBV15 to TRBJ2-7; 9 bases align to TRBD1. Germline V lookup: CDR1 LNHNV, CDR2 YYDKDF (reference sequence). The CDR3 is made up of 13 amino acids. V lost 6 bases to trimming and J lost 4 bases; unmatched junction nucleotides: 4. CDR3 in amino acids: CATSPGQGYEQYF. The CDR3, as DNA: TGTGCCACCAGTCCGGGACAGGGTTACGAGCAGTACTTC.

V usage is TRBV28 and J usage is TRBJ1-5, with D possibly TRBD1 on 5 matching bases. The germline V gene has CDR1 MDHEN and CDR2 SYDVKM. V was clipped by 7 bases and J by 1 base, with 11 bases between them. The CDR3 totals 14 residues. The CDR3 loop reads CASIRGGSNQPQHF. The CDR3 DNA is TGTGCCAGCATCCGCGGGGGGAGCAATCAGCCCCAGCATTTT.

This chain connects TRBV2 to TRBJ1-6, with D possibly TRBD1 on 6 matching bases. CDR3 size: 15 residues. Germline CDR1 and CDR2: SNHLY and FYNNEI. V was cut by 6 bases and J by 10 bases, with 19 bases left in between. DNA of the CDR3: TGTGCCAGCAGGCCCCCCCGGGACATTAAGTCACCCCTCCACTTT. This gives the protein CASRPPRDIKSPLHF.

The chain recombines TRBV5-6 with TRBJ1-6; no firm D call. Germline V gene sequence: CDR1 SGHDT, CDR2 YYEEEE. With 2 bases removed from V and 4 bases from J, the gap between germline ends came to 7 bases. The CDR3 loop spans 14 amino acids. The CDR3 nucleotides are TGTGCCAGCAGCTTAAAGAGGTATAATTCACCCCTCCACTTT. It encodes CASSLKRYNSPLHF.

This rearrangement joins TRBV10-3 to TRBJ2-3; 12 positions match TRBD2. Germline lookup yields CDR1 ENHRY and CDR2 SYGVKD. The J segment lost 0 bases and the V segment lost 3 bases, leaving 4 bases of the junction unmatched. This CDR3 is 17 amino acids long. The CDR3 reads CAISDRTSGISTDTQYF. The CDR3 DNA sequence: TGTGCCATCAGTGACCGGACTAGCGGGATTAGCACAGATACGCAGTATTTT.

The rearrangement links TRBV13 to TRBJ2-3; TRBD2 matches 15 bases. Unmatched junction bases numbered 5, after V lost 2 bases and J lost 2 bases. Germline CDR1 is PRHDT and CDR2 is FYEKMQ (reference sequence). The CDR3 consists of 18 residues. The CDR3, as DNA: TGTGCCAGCAGCTTAAGGGGACTAGCGGGGGGTCCCACAGATACGCAGTATTTT. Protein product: CASSLRGLAGGPTDTQYF. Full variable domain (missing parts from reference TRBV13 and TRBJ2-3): AAGVIQSPRHLIKEKRETATLKCYPIPRHDTVYWYQQGPGQDPQFLISFYEKMQSDKGSIPDRFSAQQFSDYHSELNMSSLELGDSALYFCASSLRGLAGGPTDTQYFGPGTRLTVL.

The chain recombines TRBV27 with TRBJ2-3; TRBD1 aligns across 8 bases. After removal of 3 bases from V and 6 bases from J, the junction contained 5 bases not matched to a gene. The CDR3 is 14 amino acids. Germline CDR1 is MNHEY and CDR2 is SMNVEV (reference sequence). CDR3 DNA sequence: TGTGCCAGCAGTTTGGACAGGGAGCTGGATACGCAGTATTTT. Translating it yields CASSLDRELDTQYF.

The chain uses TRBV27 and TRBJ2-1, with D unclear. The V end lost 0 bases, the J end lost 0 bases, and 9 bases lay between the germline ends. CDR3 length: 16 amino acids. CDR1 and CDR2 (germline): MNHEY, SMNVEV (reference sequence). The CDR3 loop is CASSLSSSSSYNEQFF. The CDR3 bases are TGTGCCAGCAGTTTATCTTCCTCCAGCTCCTACAATGAGCAGTTCTTC.

The CDR3 sequence: CASSMLLAGGQWETQYF. CDR3 coding DNA: TGTGCCAGTAGTATGCTGCTAGCGGGAGGTCAGTGGGAGACCCAGTACTTC. The chain joins TRBV19 to TRBJ2-5; 11 nucleotides agree with TRBD2. Trimming at V came to 3 bases and at J to 5 bases, leaving 11 bases not matched to a gene. In germline, CDR1 is LNHDA, CDR2 SQIVND (reference sequence). The CDR3 length is 17 residues.

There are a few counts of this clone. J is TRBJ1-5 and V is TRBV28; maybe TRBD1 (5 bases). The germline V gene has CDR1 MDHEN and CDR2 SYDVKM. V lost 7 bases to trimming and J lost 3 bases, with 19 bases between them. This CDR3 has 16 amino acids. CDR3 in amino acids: CASTRGASTINQPQHF. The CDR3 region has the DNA TGTGCCAGCACCCGTGGGGCTAGTACCATCAATCAGCCCCAGCATTTT.